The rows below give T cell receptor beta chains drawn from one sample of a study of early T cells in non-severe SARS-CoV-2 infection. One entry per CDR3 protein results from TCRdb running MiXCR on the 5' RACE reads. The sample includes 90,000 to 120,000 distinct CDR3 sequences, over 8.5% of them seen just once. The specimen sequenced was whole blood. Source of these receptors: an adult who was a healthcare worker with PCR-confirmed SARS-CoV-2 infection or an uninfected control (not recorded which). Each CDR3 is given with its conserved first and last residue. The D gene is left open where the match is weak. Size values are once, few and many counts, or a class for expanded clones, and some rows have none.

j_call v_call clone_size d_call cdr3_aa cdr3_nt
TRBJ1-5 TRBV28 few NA CASSLPYGHQPQHF TGTGCCAGCAGTTTACCCTACGGTCATCAGCCCCAGCATTTT
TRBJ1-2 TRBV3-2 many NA CASSQETRQGGNYGYTF TGTGCCAGCAGCCAAGAGACTCGACAGGGGGGAAACTATGGCTACACCTTC
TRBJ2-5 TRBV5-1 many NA CARGSGPETQYF TGCGCCCGTGGCTCGGGGCCAGAGACCCAGTACTTC
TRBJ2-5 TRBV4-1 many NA CASSQGNQNQETQYF TGCGCCAGCAGCCAAGGCAATCAAAACCAAGAGACCCAGTACTTC
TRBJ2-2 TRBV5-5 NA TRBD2 CASARTSGRNTGELFF TGTGCCAGCGCTAGGACTAGCGGGCGTAACACCGGGGAGCTGTTTTTT
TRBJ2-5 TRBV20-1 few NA CSARGPGVPEPETQYF TGCAGTGCTAGGGGCCCCGGGGTACCAGAACCAGAGACCCAGTACTTC
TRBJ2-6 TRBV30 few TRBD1 CAWETGAGANVLTF TGTGCCTGGGAGACAGGGGCAGGGGCCAACGTCCTGACTTTC
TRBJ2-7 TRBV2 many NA CAGESQLYEQYF TGTGCCGGCGAGAGCCAACTCTACGAGCAGTACTTC
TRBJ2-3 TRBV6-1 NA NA CASSEDGHDTDTQYF TGTGCCAGCAGTGAAGACGGACACGACACAGATACGCAGTATTTT
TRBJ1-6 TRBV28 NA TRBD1 CASSWTGDSPLHF TGTGCCAGCAGCTGGACAGGGGATTCACCCCTCCACTTT
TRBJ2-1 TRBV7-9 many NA CASSSNLLGPSSYNEQFF TGTGCCAGCAGCTCCAACTTACTGGGGCCGAGCTCCTACAATGAGCAGTTCTTC
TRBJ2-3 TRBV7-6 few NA CASSSQGTDTQYF TGTGCCAGCAGCTCCCAGGGGACGGATACGCAGTATTTT
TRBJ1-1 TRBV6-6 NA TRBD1 CASSSQGTEAFF TGTGCCAGCAGTTCACAGGGGACTGAAGCTTTCTTT
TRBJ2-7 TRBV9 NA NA CASSVGLDYEQYF TGTGCCAGCAGCGTAGGGTTGGACTACGAGCAGTACTTC
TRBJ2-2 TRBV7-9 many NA CASTHTGELFF TGTGCCAGCACTCACACCGGGGAGCTGTTTTTT
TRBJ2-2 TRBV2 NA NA CASSVMSYNTGELFF TGTGCCAGCAGTGTAATGTCCTACAACACCGGGGAGCTGTTTTTT
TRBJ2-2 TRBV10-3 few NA CAISDSGGELFF TGTGCCATCAGTGATTCAGGCGGGGAGCTGTTTTTT
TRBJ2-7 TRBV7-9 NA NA CASSLGQSSSLGQYF TGTGCCAGCAGCTTGGGTCAAAGCTCCAGCCTCGGGCAGTACTTC
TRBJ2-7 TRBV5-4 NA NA CASSPQPDRNEQYF TGTGCCAGCAGCCCCCAACCTGACAGGAACGAGCAGTACTTC
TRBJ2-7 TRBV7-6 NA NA CASSSQGPHSYEQYF TGTGCCAGCAGCTCTCAGGGTCCCCACTCCTACGAGCAGTACTTC
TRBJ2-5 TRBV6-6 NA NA CASSHTGSRAETQYF TGTGCCAGCAGTCATACAGGGAGCCGGGCGGAGACCCAGTACTTC
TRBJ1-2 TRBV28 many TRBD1 CASRLQGSNGYTF TGTGCCAGCAGGCTACAGGGGAGCAATGGCTACACCTTC
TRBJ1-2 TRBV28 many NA CAIGQTTNYGYTF TGTGCCATCGGACAGACGACCAACTATGGCTACACCTTC
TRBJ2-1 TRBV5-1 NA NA CASSLGGGDEQFF TGCGCCAGCAGCTTGGGAGGCGGCGATGAGCAGTTCTTC
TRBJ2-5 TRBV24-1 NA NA CATSDSWAEETQYF TGTGCCACCAGTGATTCTTGGGCGGAAGAGACCCAGTACTTC
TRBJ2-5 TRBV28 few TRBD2 CASSQLRLAGVGTQYF TGTGCCAGCAGTCAACTAAGACTAGCGGGAGTGGGGACCCAGTACTTC
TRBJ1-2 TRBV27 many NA CASSRGGAPYGYTF TGTGCCAGCAGTCGCGGGGGGGCTCCCTATGGCTACACCTTC
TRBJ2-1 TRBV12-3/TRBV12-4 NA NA CASSPASPSSYNEQFF TGTGCCAGCAGCCCAGCTAGCCCTAGCTCCTACAATGAGCAGTTCTTC
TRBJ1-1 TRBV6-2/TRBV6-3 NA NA CASTDSMNTEAFF TGTGCCAGCACCGACAGTATGAACACTGAAGCTTTCTTT
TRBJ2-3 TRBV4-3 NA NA CASSQEVGRSTDTQYF TGCGCCAGCAGCCAAGAAGTAGGGCGTTCCACAGATACGCAGTATTTT
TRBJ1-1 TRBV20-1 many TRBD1 CSARGDRTNTEAFF TGCAGTGCTAGAGGGGACAGGACCAACACTGAAGCTTTCTTT
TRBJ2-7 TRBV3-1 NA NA CASSRLQEEQYF TGTGCCAGCAGCCGACTCCAAGAGGAGCAGTACTTC
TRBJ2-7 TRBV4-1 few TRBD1 CASSHPGQGSYEQYF TGCGCCAGCAGCCACCCTGGACAGGGCTCCTACGAGCAGTACTTC